What follows are 7 T cell receptor beta chains derived from one specimen sequenced in a study of vaccination effects on CD4 cells after COVID-19. An approximately 10-day culture period preceded the isolation of CD4+ T cells. The data were produced by immunoSEQ multiplex PCR, yet TCRdb's version contains in-frame clones alone and is incomplete. The sample has tens of thousands of clones, around 77% seen once. These receptors are not linked to any known antigen. The starting material was CD4+ T cells from PBMCs cultured without peptide, obtained before COVID-19 vaccination. The receptors originated from a human donor who received a COVID-19 vaccine.

The chain has TRBV19 and TRBJ2-6; no reliable D call. Germline CDR1 and CDR2: LNHDA and SQIVND (reference sequence). This CDR3 has 15 residues. With 5 bases removed from V and 1 base from J, the gap between germline ends came to 9 bases. The CDR3 coding sequence is TGTGCCAGTAGTCTTGGGGTATCTGGGGCCAACGTCCTGACTTTC. Translated: CASSLGVSGANVLTF.

The chain is built from TRBV9 and TRBJ1-5; D gene ambiguous. The CDR3 runs to 9 residues. Trimming cost V 7 bases and J 15 bases, with 11 bases left between them. Germline CDR1 reads SGDLS; CDR2 reads YYNGEE. CDR3 in amino acids: CASLKEVHF. The DNA of the CDR3 is TGTGCCAGCCTTAAGGAGGTGCATTTT.

This chain uses TRBV3-1 (or the pseudogene TRBV3-2) with TRBJ2-1; D is ambiguous. V lost 1 base to trimming and J lost 3 bases, with 4 bases between them. Germline CDR1 and CDR2: LGHDT and YNNKEL (reference sequence). The CDR3 has 13 residues. The DNA for the CDR3 is TGTGCCAGCAGCCAAGGAGGCTACAATGAGCAGTTCTTC. Its protein product is CASSQGGYNEQFF.

This clone was counted only a few times. The V call is TRBV24-1, the J call TRBJ1-5, with D possibly TRBD1 on 5 matching bases. The CDR3 extends over 13 amino acids. The V end lost 6 bases, the J end lost 4 bases, and 9 bases lay between the germline ends. Germline V gene data show CDR1 as KGHDR and CDR2 as SFDVKD. CDR3 coding DNA: TGTGCCACCAGTAGGGACGGGAATCAGCCCCAGCATTTT. Encoded protein: CATSRDGNQPQHF.

The V gene is TRBV4-1, the J gene TRBJ1-1; TRBD1 aligns across 7 bases. This CDR3 has 15 residues. Germline V gene data show CDR1 as MGHRA and CDR2 as YSYEKL. The V gene end was trimmed by 0 bases and the J gene end by 11 bases; junction bases not matched to a gene: 12. The CDR3 protein is CASSQDGGGLSGAFF. As DNA, the CDR3 is TGCGCCAGCAGCCAAGATGGAGGGGGCCTATCAGGCGCTTTCTTT.

This chain uses TRBV11-3 with TRBJ2-3, with a tentative D call TRBD1 (5 bases). The CDR3 runs to 14 residues. The V gene's germline CDR1 is SGHNT and CDR2 YENEEA. Between the trimmed V and J ends, which lost 2 bases and 6 bases, there was a span of 12 bases. The chain's CDR3 is CASSLSGSGDTQYF. Written as DNA, the CDR3 is TGTGCCAGCAGCTTAAGTGGGTCAGGGGATACGCAGTATTTT.

The rearrangement joins TRBV5-1 to TRBJ2-2; D is uncertain. The germline CDR1 and CDR2 sequences are SGHRS and YFSETQ. The CDR3 contains 14 residues. The V and J ends lost 3 bases and 2 bases respectively, with 8 bases between them. The CDR3 sequence: CASSSDANTGELFF. As DNA, the CDR3 is TGCGCCAGCAGCTCGGACGCCAACACCGGGGAGCTGTTTTTT.